The clone carrying this T cell receptor (beta chain) was observed at least ten times. The sample comes from a study of T cells in Graves' hyperthyroidism and ophthalmopathy. For Graves' hyperthyroidism to be stable, ophthalmopathy could not progress within 18 months. The TCR beta CDR3 regions underwent amplification using RNA transcripts as the source. The TCR CDR3 first-round RT-PCR relied on the HTBI primer set. Each CDR3 protein is one row after TCRdb ran MiXCR on the multiplex PCR reads. The repertoire holds some 620,000 distinct CDR3 sequences, with 15% to 20% as singletons. This CDR3 spans 13 amino acids. Germline CDR1 reads SGHRS; CDR2 reads YFSETQ. V lost 0 bases and J lost 8, with 11 bases in between.

Sequencing used blood. This TCR was sampled from a woman in her 30s with Graves' hyperthyroidism. This chain uses TRBV5-1 with TRBJ1-1, with no clear D. CDR3 protein: CASSLDHNREAFF. The DNA of the CDR3 is TGCGCCAGCAGCTTGGATCACAACAGAGAAGCTTTCTTT.